This T cell receptor (beta chain) derives from a study of blood T cell repertoires in COVID-19. Across the study: T cells, B-cell-depleted T cells, or PBMCs provided the cDNA or gDNA that served as material.

Using immunoSEQ multiplex PCR, the repertoire was profiled, and TCRdb retains in-frame clones only, with some absent. The sample includes about 480,000 clones, roughly 90% seen only once; the top ten take about 2%. This CDR3 is 15 amino acids long. The V gene's germline CDR1 is KGHDR and CDR2 SFDVKD. With V trimmed by 5 bases and J by 6 bases, 8 bases remained unmatched. Sequenced input: PBMCs or T cells enriched from blood (not recorded which). This chain connects TRBV24-1 to TRBJ1-5, with 8 bases that match TRBD1. The source of this sequence is a woman aged 35 to 49 who had recovered from COVID-19. The CDR3 bases are TGTGCCACCAGTGGAGCAGGGGGCGGTAGTCAGCCCCAGCATTTT. It specifies CATSGAGGGSQPQHF.